This T cell receptor (beta chain) was retrieved from a study of cytomegalovirus exposure and HLA in healthy donors. As for the study in general: Earlier results showed approximately 110 million unique TCR beta sequences derived from about 179 million T cells. General observations from the study: In a later analysis, TCR beta V- and J-gene trimming was associated with a missense DCLRE1C variant.

Comments on this clone: Its antigen is still unknown.

The germline V gene encodes CDR1 MGHRA and CDR2 YSYEKL. CDR3 size: 16 residues. Trimming stripped 0 bases from V and 2 bases from J, with 11 bases between. The study ran its PCR with 60 Vbeta and 13 Jbeta primers. The table came from immunoSEQ multiplex PCR; TCRdb's copy has only in-frame clones and leaves some out. In total, the table holds 100,000 to 150,000 clones. The sequence came from a man aged 18 to 29 in good health and CMV-seronegative. The sample comprised PBMCs. This sequence joins TRBV4-1 and TRBJ2-1; possible D gene TRBD2, 6 bases. CDR3 DNA sequence: TGCGCCAGCAGCCAAGATAGGCGGGGCCCCTACAATGAGCAGTTCTTC. As protein: CASSQDRRGPYNEQFF.